This T cell receptor (beta chain) was recorded in a study of cytomegalovirus exposure and HLA in healthy donors. For this clone: Its antigen is not identified. The sample carries other DNA sequences with the same CDR3.

Findings and limits, study-wide: TCR beta chains numbering roughly 150 were designated cytomegalovirus-associated.

Germline V lookup: CDR1 SGDLS, CDR2 YYNGEE. The CDR3 contains 13 residues. V was shortened by 2 bases and J by 7 bases, with 13 bases between the two germline ends. Primers included in the PCR were 60 Vbeta and 13 Jbeta primers. Produced via immunoSEQ multiplex PCR; TCRdb's table is partial and in-frame only. The table has 150,000 to 200,000 clones, 80% to 90% seen once. This TCR came from a man in his late teens or twenties in good health and CMV-seropositive. The sample taken for sequencing was PBMCs. The chain employs TRBV9 and TRBJ2-7; D may be TRBD2 (7 bases). The CDR3: CASSVGGLGEQYF. The CDR3 nucleotides are TGTGCCAGCAGCGTGGGGGGGCTGGGGGAGCAGTACTTC.